The 21 T cell receptor beta chains presented below share a single source sample, sequenced in a study of OX40 agonist ivuxolimab in advanced cancers. Sequencing used immunoSEQ multiplex PCR; TCRdb keeps in-frame clones, though not all of them. The sample lists about 72,000 clones, roughly 89% occurring once. Sequencing was performed on CD4+ or CD8+ T cells sorted from blood, taken in a trial of the OX40 agonist ivuxolimab. The receptors were gathered from an adult with an advanced solid tumor such as melanoma, head and neck, liver or kidney cancer.

This clone was seen once. The chain recombines TRBV11-2 with TRBJ1-2; D is unclear. The CDR3 is made up of 14 amino acids. V was clipped by 4 bases and J by 4 bases, with 13 bases between them. Looked up from germline, CDR1 is SGHAT and CDR2 is FQNNGV. In DNA form, the CDR3 reads TGTGCCAGCAGCTCCCTGTTTCGGCCCTATGGCTACACCTTC. Its protein product is CASSSLFRPYGYTF.

The genes are TRBV5-1 and TRBJ1-1, with D perhaps matching TRBD1 (5 bases). CDR1 is SGHRS and CDR2 is YFSETQ in the germline V gene. V lost 2 bases, J lost 3 bases, and 17 bases lay in between. This CDR3 is 16 amino acids long. The CDR3 protein is CASSLFPGLTDTEAFF. In DNA, the CDR3 is TGCGCCAGCAGCTTATTCCCGGGACTCACTGACACTGAAGCTTTCTTT.

J is TRBJ1-3 and V is TRBV18, with 8 bases matching TRBD1. Germline V gene data show CDR1 as KGHSH and CDR2 as LQKENI. The CDR3 sequence is 16 residues long. V shed 0 bases and J 2 bases; nucleotides not matched to a gene: 3. For the CDR3, the DNA is TGTGCCAGCTCACCACCCAGGGGGCGCCCTGGAAACACCATATATTTT. It translates to CASSPPRGRPGNTIYF.

This clone was found a few times. The chain uses TRBV19 and TRBJ2-2; D possibly corresponds to TRBD2 (5 bases). This CDR3 is 17 amino acids long. V was clipped by 3 bases and J by 2 bases, with 16 bases between them. Germline V lookup: CDR1 LNHDA, CDR2 SQIVND (reference sequence). The CDR3 protein is CASSIGVDSVNTGELFF. The CDR3 DNA follows: TGTGCCAGTAGTATTGGGGTGGACTCAGTTAACACCGGGGAGCTGTTTTTT.

The gene calls are TRBV6-6 and TRBJ2-2; D may be TRBD2 (6 bases). The length of the CDR3 is 15 residues. V lost 8 bases to trimming and J lost 1 base, with 14 bases between them. Germline V gene data show CDR1 as MNHNY and CDR2 as SVGAGI (reference sequence). The CDR3 loop is CASSQGGGNTGELFF. The DNA for the CDR3 is TGTGCCAGCTCTCAGGGAGGAGGGAACACCGGGGAGCTGTTTTTT.

The chain couples TRBV6-4 to TRBJ2-7; D remains ambiguous. CDR1 is MRHNA and CDR2 is SNTAGT in the germline V gene. The CDR3 consists of 13 residues. Trimming took 0 bases from V and 4 from J, leaving 7 bases between them. CDR3 DNA sequence: TGTGCCAGCAGTGACTCAGCCGTTTACGAGCAGTACTTC. This gives the protein CASSDSAVYEQYF.

The genes are TRBV19 and TRBJ1-3; D not resolved. Per the germline V gene, CDR1 is LNHDA and CDR2 is SQIVND (reference sequence). The V and J ends lost 9 bases and 0 bases respectively, with 18 bases between them. The CDR3 length is 16 residues. The CDR3 sequence is CASGDGTYTSGNTIYF. The CDR3 coding sequence is TGTGCCAGCGGAGACGGCACCTATACCTCTGGAAACACCATATATTTT.

V is TRBV6-1 and J is TRBJ2-7, with D unresolved. Germline CDR1 and CDR2: MNHNS and SASEGT. The V end lost 4 bases, the J end lost 2 bases, and 12 bases lay between the germline ends. The CDR3 length is 14 residues. The CDR3 is CASSVNLGPYEQYF. The CDR3 bases are TGTGCCAGCAGTGTAAACTTAGGACCCTACGAGCAGTACTTC.

The chain has TRBV28 and TRBJ1-1; D remains unclear. The V and J ends lost 5 bases and 0 bases respectively, with 13 bases between them. The germline V gene has CDR1 MDHEN and CDR2 SYDVKM. CDR3 length: 15 residues. DNA of the CDR3: TGTGCCAGCAGTCTACTGAGCGGCCTGAACACTGAAGCTTTCTTT. It is translated as CASSLLSGLNTEAFF.

The gene calls are TRBV6-1 and TRBJ2-5, with 9 nucleotides matching TRBD2. The ends lost 6 bases at V and 11 bases at J; junction bases unmatched: 7. Germline V gene lookup returns CDR1 MNHNS and CDR2 SASEGT. The CDR3 length is 12 residues. The CDR3 DNA reads as TGTGCCAGCAGCCCTAGCGGGGATACGCAGTACTTC. Translated: CASSPSGDTQYF.

This rearrangement joins TRBV11-3 to TRBJ2-7; D unresolved. There are 12 residues in the CDR3. Germline V gives CDR1 SGHNT, CDR2 YENEEA. V was clipped by 5 bases and J by 6 bases, with 11 bases between them. DNA of the CDR3: TGTGCCAGCAGCCCCGGCTGGGGCGAGCAGTACTTC. Its protein product is CASSPGWGEQYF.

The chain recombines TRBV6-1 with TRBJ2-7, with D possibly being TRBD2 (5 bases). V lost 4 bases and J lost 2, with 12 bases in between. The CDR3 length is 14 residues. From germline, CDR1 is MNHNS and CDR2 SASEGT. The CDR3 bases are TGTGCCAGCAGTGCCATCCGGGGAACCTACGAGCAGTACTTC. It translates to CASSAIRGTYEQYF.

The chain couples TRBV6-1 to TRBJ2-3; 10 nucleotides agree with TRBD2. The germline V gene encodes CDR1 MNHNS and CDR2 SASEGT. Trimming took 6 bases from V and 8 from J; bases not matched to a gene: 8. This CDR3 contains 14 residues. The CDR3 spells CASRLAGPQGTQYF. CDR3 sequence (DNA): TGTGCCAGCAGACTAGCGGGACCCCAGGGTACGCAGTATTTT.

This chain links TRBV2 with TRBJ1-2, with a weak D call TRBD1 (5 bases). Germline values: CDR1 SNHLY, CDR2 FYNNEI. Trimming removed 6 bases from V and 0 bases from J, with 14 bases in between. CDR3 length equals 15 residues. CDR3 nucleotides: TGTGCCAGCAGGGTAGAGTGGGGGGCTAACTATGGCTACACCTTC. Protein sequence: CASRVEWGANYGYTF.

The chain employs TRBV4-2 and TRBJ2-2; 8 nucleotides align to TRBD1. Germline values: CDR1 LGHNA, CDR2 YNFKEQ. The CDR3 length is 18 residues. V gave up 3 bases and J gave up 2 bases; unmatched junction bases: 11. CDR3 residues: CASSHPGSGGFNTGELFF. The CDR3 nucleotides are TGTGCCAGCAGCCACCCAGGGTCAGGGGGCTTTAACACCGGGGAGCTGTTTTTT.

Details on this clone: Other DNA sequences in the sample encode the same CDR3. This chain uses TRBV30 with TRBJ2-3, with unresolved D. Trimming took 0 bases from V and 6 from J, leaving 4 bases between them. The CDR3 is 11 residues long. Germline V gene lookup returns CDR1 GTSNPN and CDR2 SVGIG (reference sequence). The CDR3 DNA sequence: TGTGCCTGGAGTGTAGGGGATACGCAGTATTTT. Residues: CAWSVGDTQYF.

This chain joins TRBV27 and TRBJ2-3; D not resolved. The CDR3 extends over 13 amino acids. Per germline, CDR1 MNHEY and CDR2 SMNVEV (reference sequence). With 3 bases removed from V and 3 bases from J, the gap between germline ends came to 7 bases. For the CDR3, the DNA is TGTGCCAGCAGTTTCACGTATACAGATACGCAGTATTTT. This sequence encodes CASSFTYTDTQYF.

This clone was seen a few times. The J gene is TRBJ1-2, the V gene TRBV6-5, with D tentatively TRBD1 (5 bases). Germline V CDR1 and CDR2: MNHEY, SVGAGI. The CDR3 runs 15 residues. Deletions cut 7 bases from V and 1 base from J, with 16 bases between. The CDR3 DNA sequence: TGTGCCAGCAATCCCCGTGGGGACCTTAACTATGGCTACACCTTC. Its translation is CASNPRGDLNYGYTF.

V and J are TRBV10-3 and TRBJ1-2; perhaps TRBD1 as D (5 bases). The CDR3 runs 16 residues. Germline CDR1 reads ENHRY; CDR2 reads SYGVKD. Trimming left V 3 bases short and J 3 bases short, with 17 bases between. CDR3 coding DNA: TGTGCCATCAGTGATGGGGCGGGGGGGGAGGACTATGGCTACACCTTC. This sequence encodes CAISDGAGGEDYGYTF.

This chain uses TRBV7-8 with TRBJ2-7; tentative D call: TRBD1 (6 bases). The CDR3 runs 14 residues. Germline lookup yields CDR1 SGHVS and CDR2 FQNEAQ. Trimming removed 5 bases at V and 2 bases at J, with 13 bases between. CDR3 amino acids: CASSRGRGAYEQYF. CDR3 nucleotides: TGTGCCAGCAGCCGAGGCAGGGGCGCCTACGAGCAGTACTTC.

The chain employs TRBV4-2 and TRBJ1-3; no reliable D call. Trimming removed 0 bases from V and 4 bases from J, with 10 bases in between. Germline CDR1 and CDR2: LGHNA and YNFKEQ. This CDR3 has 15 amino acids. CDR3 in amino acids: CASSQDGPTGNTIYF. Written as DNA, the CDR3 is TGTGCCAGCAGCCAAGACGGGCCCACCGGAAACACCATATATTTT.